A selection of T cell receptor beta chains follows, all from one sample in a study of cytomegalovirus exposure and HLA in healthy donors. Sequenced by immunoSEQ multiplex PCR; TCRdb stores in-frame clones only, minus some. This sample's table has about 74,000 clones. Sequenced: PBMCs. The receptors derive from a female donor in good health and CMV-seropositive. The CDR3 runs from the conserved cysteine through the conserved F or W. D genes are given only for firm matches.

d_call	v_call	j_call	cdr3_nt	cdr3_aa
TRBD1	TRBV7-9	TRBJ1-2	TGTGCCAGCAGCCTGGAGGGGGCTTCATACTATGGCTACACCTTC	CASSLEGASYYGYTF
NA	TRBV9	TRBJ2-7	TGTGCCAGCAGCGTAGCCCCTACTGATACCTACGAGCAGTACTTC	CASSVAPTDTYEQYF
TRBD2	TRBV4-3	TRBJ2-3	TGCGCCAGCAGCCAGGGGGGGGGTCACACAGATACGCAGTATTTT	CASSQGGGHTDTQYF
NA	TRBV19	TRBJ2-3	TGTGCCAGTAGTTTGGCGGGCACAGATACGCAGTATTTT	CASSLAGTDTQYF
NA	TRBV7-9	TRBJ2-1	TGTGCCAGCAGCTCCCTATCTAGCGACCCGGGGGATGAGCAGTTCTTC	CASSSLSSDPGDEQFF
TRBD2	TRBV28	TRBJ2-3	TGTGCCAGCGGGACTAGCGGGGGTCGGGCAGATACGCAGTATTTT	CASGTSGGRADTQYF
TRBD1	TRBV6-5	TRBJ1-3	TGTGCCAGCAGTTACTCCACAGGGGTGGGAAACACCATATATTTT	CASSYSTGVGNTIYF
TRBD1	TRBV27	TRBJ2-7	TGTGCCAGCAGTAACCGGGACAGGGTTGACGAGCAGTACTTC	CASSNRDRVDEQYF
TRBD2	TRBV6-6	TRBJ2-1	TGTGCCAGCAGTTACATCAGCGGGAGTCTCAACAATGAGCAGTTCTTC	CASSYISGSLNNEQFF
TRBD2	TRBV29-1	TRBJ2-2	TGCAGCGTTCGGGGGGCGAACACCGGGGAGCTGTTTTTT	CSVRGANTGELFF
NA	TRBV7-6	TRBJ1-5	TGTGCCAGCAGCTTAGTATGGGGCCCTAGTAATCCCCAGCATTTT	CASSLVWGPSNPQHF
NA	TRBV6-6	TRBJ2-1	TGTGCCAGCAGTTCTAACCCACAGGTTTACAATGAGCAGTTCTTC	CASSSNPQVYNEQFF
NA	TRBV30	TRBJ1-1	TGTGCCTGGTCCAGGGTCGTGAACACTGAAGCTTTCTTT	CAWSRVVNTEAFF
TRBD1	TRBV6-1	TRBJ2-7	TGTGCCAGCAGTGAGCCAGGGGGCCCCTACGAGCAGTACTTC	CASSEPGGPYEQYF
TRBD1	TRBV2	TRBJ1-1	TGTGCCAGCAGCCTGGGACAGGGGAGCACTGAAGCTTTCTTT	CASSLGQGSTEAFF
TRBD2	TRBV25-1	TRBJ2-5	TGTGCCAGCAGTGAATACCCAGCGGGGGGCCGGGAAACCCAGTACTTC	CASSEYPAGGRETQYF
NA	TRBV7-9	TRBJ1-5	TGTGCCAGCGTAATAGGCGGCCAGCCCCAGCATTTT	CASVIGGQPQHF
NA	TRBV7-2	TRBJ2-2	TGTGCCAGCAGCCCTAGTACGGAGCTGTTTTTT	CASSPSTELFF
TRBD1	TRBV7-2	TRBJ2-2	TGTGCCAGCAGCCCGACAGGGGCGGACACCGGGGAGCTGTTTTTT	CASSPTGADTGELFF
TRBD2	TRBV6-1	TRBJ2-5	TGTGCCAGCAGTGACCCCAGCGGGGCGGGGACCCAGTACTTC	CASSDPSGAGTQYF
NA	TRBV9	TRBJ2-2	TGTGCCAGCAGCGTTCTGGCAGGGGACACCGGGGAGCTGTTTTTT	CASSVLAGDTGELFF
NA	TRBV2	TRBJ1-3	TGTGCCAGCAGTGCCGACAGGACCTCTGGAAACACCATATATTTT	CASSADRTSGNTIYF
NA	TRBV4-3	TRBJ2-2	TGCGCCAGCAGCCAAGATAACACGAACACCGGGGAGCTGTTTTTT	CASSQDNTNTGELFF
TRBD1	TRBV7-2	TRBJ2-1	TGTGCCAGCAGCCAAGGGACAGGGTCCCCCTACAATGAGCAGTTCTTC	CASSQGTGSPYNEQFF
NA	TRBV7-2	TRBJ1-1	TGTGCCAGCGAGGGCACTGAAGCTTTCTTT	CASEGTEAFF
NA	TRBV9	TRBJ1-5	TGTGCCAGCAGCGTAGGTGGGGGGTTTCAGCCCCAGCATTTT	CASSVGGGFQPQHF
NA	TRBV25-1	TRBJ2-7	TGTGCCAGCAGTGAATATGGGGGCGAGGCCTACGAGCAGTACTTC	CASSEYGGEAYEQYF
TRBD2	TRBV4-3	TRBJ2-3	TGCGCCAGCAGCCAAGATTTTGGCGGGGGGCCCACAGATACGCAGTATTTT	CASSQDFGGGPTDTQYF
NA	TRBV9	TRBJ1-1	TGTGCCAGCAGCGTAGATGGGGAGAGAGGGGCTTTCTTT	CASSVDGERGAFF
NA	TRBV5-1	TRBJ1-2	TGCGCCAGCAGCCTGGGGGGCCACGGCGGGGGAGGAGGAGGCTACACCTTC	CASSLGGHGGGGGGYTF
NA	TRBV6-5	TRBJ1-1	TGTGCCAGCAGTTCGGGCAGGGGAATTGACACTGAAGCTTTCTTT	CASSSGRGIDTEAFF
NA	TRBV18	TRBJ2-1	TGTGCCAGCTCACCAAGGGAGACGGATGAGCAGTTCTTC	CASSPRETDEQFF
TRBD2	TRBV30	TRBJ2-5	TGTGCCTACACGACTAGCGGGGAAACTTCCCAGTACTTC	CAYTTSGETSQYF
NA	TRBV11-2	TRBJ2-7	TGTGCCAGCAGCTTGCTAGCGTGGGAGCAGTACTTC	CASSLLAWEQYF
TRBD2	TRBV29-1	TRBJ2-3	TGCAGCGTTGTCCCGGGACTAGCGGGAGGCCCCCCAGATACGCAGTATTTT	CSVVPGLAGGPPDTQYF
TRBD2	TRBV5-5	TRBJ2-5	TGTGCCAGCAGCCCGACTAGCGGGAGGCCGGTAGAGACCCAGTACTTC	CASSPTSGRPVETQYF
NA	TRBV4-3	TRBJ1-5	TGCGCCAGCAGCCAAGGGCAGAACAATCAGCCCCAGCATTTT	CASSQGQNNQPQHF
NA	TRBV5-1	TRBJ1-4	TGCGCCAGCAGCTTGAAGCAGGCCACAACTAATGAAAAACTGTTTTTT	CASSLKQATTNEKLFF
NA	TRBV15	TRBJ2-7	TGTGCCACCCAAGAAGTAGGGGGACAAAGCGAGCAGTACTTC	CATQEVGGQSEQYF
TRBD1	TRBV7-8	TRBJ1-6	TGTGCCAGCAGCATTCGGACAGGGGGCGTAGCTTCACCCCTCCACTTT	CASSIRTGGVASPLHF
TRBD1	TRBV7-9	TRBJ2-1	TGTGCCAGCAGCTTAGGACAGGGCAAGTTCTTC	CASSLGQGKFF
TRBD1	TRBV19	TRBJ1-1	TGTGCCAGTAGTTCAACCGGACAGGGGGGATCAAGGACTGAAGCTTTCTTT	CASSSTGQGGSRTEAFF
TRBD1	TRBV6-5	TRBJ2-1	TGTGCCAGCAGCCGGGACAGGGGGCCCAATGAGCAGTTCTTC	CASSRDRGPNEQFF
NA	TRBV11-2	TRBJ2-7	TGTGCCAGCAGCTTATCCCAGGGGCGGTCCTACGAGCAGTACTTC	CASSLSQGRSYEQYF
TRBD1	TRBV5-4	TRBJ2-5	TGTGCCAGCAGTACCCTAACAGGGGGCCGAAAAGAGACCCAGTACTTC	CASSTLTGGRKETQYF
NA	TRBV4-1	TRBJ1-5	TGCGCCAGCAGCCAAGATGAGGGGGTGGGTCAGCCCCAGCATTTT	CASSQDEGVGQPQHF
TRBD2	TRBV5-1	TRBJ2-7	TGCGCCAGCAGCTTGGTACTATCTAGCGGGACCTACGAGCAGTACTTC	CASSLVLSSGTYEQYF
NA	TRBV6-5	TRBJ2-3	TGTGCCAGCAGCCTCATCCCGCGAGATACGCAGTATTTT	CASSLIPRDTQYF
TRBD1	TRBV6-1	TRBJ2-7	TGTGCCAGCAGCCGGGACAGGGCGTCCAACGAGCAGTACTTC	CASSRDRASNEQYF